This T cell receptor (beta chain) comes out of a study of shared clonotypes between healthy human individuals. Study-level findings and limits: It was only blood that was sampled, and tissue repertoires likely differ.

The CDR3 consists of 13 residues. Germline values: CDR1 LNHDA, CDR2 SQIVND (reference sequence). The ends were cut back, 3 bases at V and 7 bases at J, with 12 bases in the middle. Clones were read by immunoSEQ multiplex PCR, and TCRdb kept only the in-frame ones, dropping some. The sample lists roughly 2.5 million clones; around nine tenths were seen once. As concerns this clone: Its target is unknown.

The receptor comes from a man younger than 35 in good health. The sample consisted of naive CD4+ T cells sorted from blood. Stated subset: CD45RA+ positively selected. V gene TRBV19 combines with J gene TRBJ2-5, with TRBD1 as a possible D gene (5 bases). CDR3 protein: CASSMGLLGTQYF. As DNA, the CDR3 is TGTGCCAGTAGTATGGGGCTCCTCGGGACCCAGTACTTC.